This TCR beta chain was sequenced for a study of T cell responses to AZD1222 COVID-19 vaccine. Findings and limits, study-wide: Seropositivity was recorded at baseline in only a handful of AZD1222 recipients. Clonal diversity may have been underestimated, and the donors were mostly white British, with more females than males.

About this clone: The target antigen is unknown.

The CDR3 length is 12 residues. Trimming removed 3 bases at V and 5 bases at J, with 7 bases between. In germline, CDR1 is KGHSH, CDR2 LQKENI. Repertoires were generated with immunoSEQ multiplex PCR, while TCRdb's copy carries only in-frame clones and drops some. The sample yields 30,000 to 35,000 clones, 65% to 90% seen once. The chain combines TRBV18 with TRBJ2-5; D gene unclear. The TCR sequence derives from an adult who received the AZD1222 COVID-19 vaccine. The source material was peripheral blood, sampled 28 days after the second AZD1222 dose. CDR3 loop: CASSPPDETQYF. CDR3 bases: TGTGCCAGCTCACCGCCTGATGAGACCCAGTACTTC. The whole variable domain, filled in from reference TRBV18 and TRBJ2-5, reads NAGVMQNPRHLVRRRGQEARLRCSPMKGHSHVYWYRQLPEEGLKFMVYLQKENIIDESGMPKERFSAEFPKEGPSILRIQQVVRGDSAAYFCASSPPDETQYFGPGTRLLVL.